The sequence of this T cell receptor (beta chain) was determined in a study of cytomegalovirus exposure and HLA in healthy donors. Study as a whole: Previous work identified some 120 million unique TCR beta sequences from around 200 million T cells.

As concerns this clone: Its antigen is unidentified.

Study outcomes and limitations: In vitro testing confirmed a few CMV-associated chains as specific for CMV antigens. Earlier analysis yielded a pattern in which most TCR beta V segments were productive about 90% or about 30% of the time.

V was clipped by 3 bases and J by 6 bases, with 20 bases between them. Germline lookup yields CDR1 SGHRS and CDR2 YFSETQ. The CDR3 covers 16 residues. The PCR ran on 60 Vbeta and 13 Jbeta primers. Libraries were prepared by immunoSEQ multiplex PCR; TCRdb keeps only in-frame clonotypes and omits some of them. The profile shows approximately 120,000 clones, 55% to 75% of them singletons. The sample was PBMCs. The receptor's source is a woman in her sixties or seventies in good health and CMV-seropositive. V is TRBV5-1 and J is TRBJ2-3; perhaps TRBD2 as D (7 bases). As DNA, the CDR3 is TGCGCCAGCAGCTCCACCTTTGCGGGGGCCCCCGATACGCAGTATTTT. Translating it yields CASSSTFAGAPDTQYF.